These T cell receptor beta chains were read from a single sample in a study of cytomegalovirus exposure and HLA in healthy donors. Assay: immunoSEQ multiplex PCR; the TCRdb copy retains only in-frame clones and omits some. The sample lists 200,000 to 250,000 clones, roughly 80% seen once, with approximately 2.9% in the top ten. Sequencing was carried out using PBMCs. Source of these receptors: a man aged 25-45 years in good health and CMV-seronegative. The CDR3 runs from the conserved cysteine through the conserved F or W. Each record gives: V gene, D gene, clone size, J gene, CDR3 DNA, CDR3 protein. The D gene is left open where the match is weak. Not every row has a clone size; where given, it reads once, few, many or a size class.

v_call: TRBV7-6; d_call: -; clone_size: -; j_call: TRBJ2-5; cdr3_nt: TGTGCCAGCAGCTTAGGAGTTGAGACCCAGTACTTC; cdr3_aa: CASSLGVETQYF
v_call: TRBV29-1; d_call: TRBD1; clone_size: -; j_call: TRBJ1-2; cdr3_nt: TGCAGCGTTGAAGATCGGTGGGGACAGTTCTATGGCTACACCTTC; cdr3_aa: CSVEDRWGQFYGYTF
v_call: TRBV28; d_call: TRBD1; clone_size: -; j_call: TRBJ1-2; cdr3_nt: TGTGCCAGCAGGGCAGGACAGGGGGCGAGAAGCTATGGCTACACCTTC; cdr3_aa: CASRAGQGARSYGYTF
v_call: TRBV5-5; d_call: -; clone_size: -; j_call: TRBJ1-6; cdr3_nt: TGTGCCAGCAGCCTCGAACCTACAGGGTCCAATTCACCCCTCCACTTT; cdr3_aa: CASSLEPTGSNSPLHF
v_call: TRBV5-1; d_call: TRBD2; clone_size: -; j_call: TRBJ2-5; cdr3_nt: TGCGCCAGCAGCTTGGCCTACGGCGGGGGGGGTCAAGAGACCCAGTACTTC; cdr3_aa: CASSLAYGGGGQETQYF
v_call: TRBV29-1; d_call: TRBD2; clone_size: -; j_call: TRBJ2-3; cdr3_nt: TGCAACCCCCCGAGGGAAGAGCGGGGGGATGAAGATACGCAGTATTTT; cdr3_aa: CNPPREERGDEDTQYF
v_call: TRBV4-2; d_call: -; clone_size: few; j_call: TRBJ1-2; cdr3_nt: TGTGCCAGCAGCCAAGATCGCTATGGCTACACCTTC; cdr3_aa: CASSQDRYGYTF
v_call: TRBV9; d_call: TRBD2; clone_size: -; j_call: TRBJ2-1; cdr3_nt: TGTGCCAGCAGCGTTGAAGTGGCGGGGGGGGATGAGCAGTTCTTC; cdr3_aa: CASSVEVAGGDEQFF
v_call: TRBV27; d_call: -; clone_size: -; j_call: TRBJ1-4; cdr3_nt: TGTGCCAGCAGTTCGACAGACCATAGTGAAAAACTGTTTTTT; cdr3_aa: CASSSTDHSEKLFF
v_call: TRBV2; d_call: -; clone_size: -; j_call: TRBJ2-7; cdr3_nt: TGTGCCACCAGTGGGCCCGACTCCTACGAGCAGTACTTC; cdr3_aa: CATSGPDSYEQYF
v_call: TRBV4-1; d_call: TRBD2; clone_size: -; j_call: TRBJ2-3; cdr3_nt: TGCGCCAGCAGCCAAGATCCTGGGGCGGGGGGAAGAGATACGCAGTATTTT; cdr3_aa: CASSQDPGAGGRDTQYF
v_call: TRBV9; d_call: -; clone_size: -; j_call: TRBJ2-7; cdr3_nt: TGTGCCAGCAGCGTAGAGCAGGGAGGATACGAGCAGTACTTC; cdr3_aa: CASSVEQGGYEQYF
v_call: TRBV2; d_call: -; clone_size: -; j_call: TRBJ2-1; cdr3_nt: TGTGCCAGCAGTGAGACAGGTAAAAATGAGCAGTTCTTC; cdr3_aa: CASSETGKNEQFF
v_call: TRBV4-3; d_call: TRBD2; clone_size: -; j_call: TRBJ2-3; cdr3_nt: TGCGCCAGCAGCCAAGATCCGGCTAGCGGGCGCACAGATACGCAGTATTTT; cdr3_aa: CASSQDPASGRTDTQYF
v_call: TRBV4-1; d_call: -; clone_size: few; j_call: TRBJ1-2; cdr3_nt: TGCGCCAGCAGCCCCGAGTTTACTAAGAACTATGGCTACACCTTC; cdr3_aa: CASSPEFTKNYGYTF
v_call: TRBV4-3; d_call: TRBD1; clone_size: once; j_call: TRBJ2-7; cdr3_nt: TGCGCCAGCAGCCAAGATAGGGACAGTACCTACGAGCAGTACTTC; cdr3_aa: CASSQDRDSTYEQYF
v_call: TRBV28; d_call: TRBD1; clone_size: -; j_call: TRBJ1-1; cdr3_nt: TGTGCCAGCAGTCAAGACAGGGGCACTGAAGCTTTCTTT; cdr3_aa: CASSQDRGTEAFF
v_call: TRBV5-6; d_call: -; clone_size: -; j_call: TRBJ1-5; cdr3_nt: TGTGCCAGCAGCACCACACCCGACAGTAACTCCAATCAGCCCCAGCATTTT; cdr3_aa: CASSTTPDSNSNQPQHF
v_call: TRBV27; d_call: TRBD1; clone_size: -; j_call: TRBJ1-6; cdr3_nt: TGTGCCAGCAGGTTTCGACAGGGGGCGAGTAATTCACCCCTCCACTTT; cdr3_aa: CASRFRQGASNSPLHF
v_call: TRBV5-1; d_call: TRBD2; clone_size: -; j_call: TRBJ2-3; cdr3_nt: TGCGCCAGCAGCTTGGGGCGCCGGGGGGGCACAGATACGCAGTATTTT; cdr3_aa: CASSLGRRGGTDTQYF
v_call: TRBV9; d_call: -; clone_size: -; j_call: TRBJ2-5; cdr3_nt: TGTGCCAGCAGCGTAGAGGGGGGGACGCCGGGAGAGACCCAGTACTTC; cdr3_aa: CASSVEGGTPGETQYF
v_call: TRBV4-3; d_call: TRBD2; clone_size: few; j_call: TRBJ2-7; cdr3_nt: TGCGCCAGCAGCCAAGATCGTGGGACTACCTACGAGCAGTACTTC; cdr3_aa: CASSQDRGTTYEQYF
v_call: TRBV6-1; d_call: -; clone_size: -; j_call: TRBJ2-7; cdr3_nt: TGTGCCAGCAGTGTTCGGACAGCAGACTACGAGCAGTACTTC; cdr3_aa: CASSVRTADYEQYF
v_call: TRBV5-1; d_call: -; clone_size: -; j_call: TRBJ1-4; cdr3_nt: TGCGCCAGCAGCTCGCGCCCATGGGCGGGGGGGGAAAAACTGTTTTTT; cdr3_aa: CASSSRPWAGGEKLFF
v_call: TRBV27; d_call: -; clone_size: -; j_call: TRBJ2-3; cdr3_nt: TGTGCCAGCAGTTTATGGGCGGGAACAGATACGCAGTATTTT; cdr3_aa: CASSLWAGTDTQYF
v_call: TRBV19; d_call: TRBD1; clone_size: -; j_call: TRBJ1-1; cdr3_nt: TGTGCCAGTAGTAATCCGGGACAGGGGGCCACCACTGAAGCTTTCTTT; cdr3_aa: CASSNPGQGATTEAFF
v_call: TRBV11-2; d_call: -; clone_size: -; j_call: TRBJ1-1; cdr3_nt: TGTGCCAGCAGCTTAGATTGGGAGGCTGTAGACAACACTGAAGCTTTCTTT; cdr3_aa: CASSLDWEAVDNTEAFF
v_call: TRBV20-1; d_call: -; clone_size: -; j_call: TRBJ2-3; cdr3_nt: TGCAGTGCGCGACTGGTCGATACGCAGTATTTT; cdr3_aa: CSARLVDTQYF
v_call: TRBV7-2; d_call: -; clone_size: few; j_call: TRBJ1-3; cdr3_nt: TGTGCCAGCAGCGCCGGGGGGGCGCAAGGAAACACCATATATTTT; cdr3_aa: CASSAGGAQGNTIYF
v_call: TRBV30; d_call: -; clone_size: -; j_call: TRBJ1-5; cdr3_nt: TGTGCCTGGAGTTCAGAGACAGTCTATAGCAATCAGCCCCAGCATTTT; cdr3_aa: CAWSSETVYSNQPQHF
v_call: TRBV14; d_call: TRBD1; clone_size: -; j_call: TRBJ2-7; cdr3_nt: TGTGCCAGCAGCCGGGGGACAGGGGGCTACGAGCAGTACTTC; cdr3_aa: CASSRGTGGYEQYF
v_call: TRBV28; d_call: -; clone_size: -; j_call: TRBJ2-2; cdr3_nt: TGTGCCAGCAGGGGGGGATTCGGGGCTTCGAGCACCGGGGAGCTGTTTTTT; cdr3_aa: CASRGGFGASSTGELFF
v_call: TRBV28; d_call: -; clone_size: once; j_call: TRBJ1-1; cdr3_nt: TGTGCCAGCAGTTTAATACGGAGGCCGGCTGAAGCTTTCTTT; cdr3_aa: CASSLIRRPAEAFF
v_call: TRBV10-3; d_call: TRBD1; clone_size: -; j_call: TRBJ2-3; cdr3_nt: TGTGCCATCAGGGGACAGGGAGATACGCAGTATTTT; cdr3_aa: CAIRGQGDTQYF
v_call: TRBV7-2; d_call: TRBD2; clone_size: -; j_call: TRBJ2-5; cdr3_nt: TGTGCCAGCAGCTTAGCAGCGGGGGGCCGTGAGACCCAGTACTTC; cdr3_aa: CASSLAAGGRETQYF
v_call: TRBV4-1; d_call: -; clone_size: -; j_call: TRBJ1-2; cdr3_nt: TGCGCCAGCAGCCAAGAGGAGGGCCATGACTATGGCTACACCTTC; cdr3_aa: CASSQEEGHDYGYTF
v_call: TRBV6-5; d_call: TRBD1; clone_size: -; j_call: TRBJ1-2; cdr3_nt: TGTGCCAGCAGTTACTGGACAGGGGGCGACTATGGCTACACCTTC; cdr3_aa: CASSYWTGGDYGYTF
v_call: TRBV2; d_call: -; clone_size: -; j_call: TRBJ2-2; cdr3_nt: TGTGCCAGCCGGCTCGACGGGACCGGGGAGCTGTTTTTT; cdr3_aa: CASRLDGTGELFF
v_call: TRBV27; d_call: TRBD1; clone_size: -; j_call: TRBJ1-1; cdr3_nt: TGTGCCAGCAGTTCACAGGGGAGAGCTTTCTTT; cdr3_aa: CASSSQGRAFF
v_call: TRBV28; d_call: TRBD2; clone_size: -; j_call: TRBJ2-7; cdr3_nt: TGTGCCAGCCATGGGTCGGCTAGCGGGGGGCACTCCTACGAGCAGTACTTC; cdr3_aa: CASHGSASGGHSYEQYF